Below, 3 T cell receptor beta chains from the same sample are listed, as sequenced in a study of cytomegalovirus exposure and HLA in healthy donors (dated by TCRdb to about 2017). Library generation was performed with the immunoSEQ multiplex PCR assay. For the multiplex PCR, a mixture combining 60 forward primers for TCR Vbeta segments and 13 reverse primers for TCR Jbeta segments was used. Here the immuneACCESS table is served through TCRdb, limited to in-frame sequences with V and J called. Missing clones are a known gap in these copies; in checked studies unresolved V genes cover under half, and the rest lacks a known reason. The sample table shows 100,000 to 150,000 clones, and roughly 72% are seen once. Clones ranked in the top ten supply roughly 7.3% of the sample. Source material: PBMCs. The receptors shown here come from a male donor in good health and CMV-seronegative.

V and J are TRBV7-2 and TRBJ2-7; 7 nucleotides agree with TRBD2. CDR3 length equals 14 residues. Trimming cost V 5 bases and J 5 bases; bases outside gene matches: 9. Germline V gene lookup returns CDR1 SGHTA and CDR2 FQGNSA. CDR3: CASSQGGPLNEQYF. CDR3 nucleotides: TGTGCCAGCAGCCAGGGAGGGCCCCTCAACGAGCAGTACTTC.

The chain has TRBV29-1 and TRBJ2-7; 11 nucleotides line up with TRBD1. The V and J ends lost 6 bases and 6 bases, in that order; junction bases with no gene match: 7. Germline CDR1 reads SQVTM; CDR2 reads ANQGSEA. The CDR3 sequence is 13 residues long. The CDR3 loop is CSVLGQGGLEQYF. The CDR3 DNA reads as TGCAGCGTACTGGGACAGGGGGGGCTCGAGCAGTACTTC.

The rearrangement uses TRBV28 and TRBJ2-2; D may be TRBD1 (6 bases). The CDR3 has 16 residues. Germline CDR1 reads MDHEN; CDR2 reads SYDVKM. V lost 6 bases to trimming and J lost 3 bases, with 17 bases between them. This CDR3 is CASSPNRVRDTGELFF. Here the CDR3 DNA reads TGTGCCAGCAGCCCTAACAGGGTTAGGGACACCGGGGAGCTGTTTTTT.